This entry describes one TCR beta chain. One entry per CDR3 protein, called by TCRdb with MiXCR from the RT-PCR reads. Of about a million distinct CDR3 sequences listed, roughly 18% are singletons. This sample stems from a study of patients and donors after allogeneic stem cell transplantation. This CDR3 spans 16 amino acids. In germline, CDR1 is DFQATT, CDR2 SNEGSKA (reference sequence). The ends lost 5 bases at V and 6 bases at J; junction bases unmatched: 12. Sequenced material: blood, either unsorted or a sorted T cell fraction (not recorded which). This TCR was recovered from a human donor who was either an allogeneic HSCT recipient or a stem cell or donor lymphocyte infusion donor (not recorded which). It is not recorded whose cells these are; they may come from a transplant donor. This chain links TRBV20-1 with TRBJ2-2, with TRBD1 matching 10 bases. CDR3 amino acids: CSAGSRDRGFAGELFF. The CDR3 bases are TGCAGTGCTGGATCACGGGACAGGGGATTTGCCGGGGAGCTGTTTTTT.